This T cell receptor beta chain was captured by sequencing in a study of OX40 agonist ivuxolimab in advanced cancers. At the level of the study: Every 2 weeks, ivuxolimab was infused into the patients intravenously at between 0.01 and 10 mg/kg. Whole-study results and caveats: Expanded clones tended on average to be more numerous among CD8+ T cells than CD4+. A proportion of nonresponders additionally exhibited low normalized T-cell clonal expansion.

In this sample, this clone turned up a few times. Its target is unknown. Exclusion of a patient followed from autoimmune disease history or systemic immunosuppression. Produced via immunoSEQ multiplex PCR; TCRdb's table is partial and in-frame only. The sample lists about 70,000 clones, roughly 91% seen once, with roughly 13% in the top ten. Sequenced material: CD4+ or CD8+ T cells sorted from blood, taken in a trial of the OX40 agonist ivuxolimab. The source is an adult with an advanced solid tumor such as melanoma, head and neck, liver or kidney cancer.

As DNA, the CDR3 is TGTGCCAGCAGCTCCGGGACAGAAAGGGAAAAACTGTTTTTT. Its translation is CASSSGTEREKLFF. The rearrangement uses TRBV27 and TRBJ1-4; 7 nucleotides align to TRBD1. Trimming took 6 bases from V and 8 from J; bases not matched to a gene: 9. CDR3 length equals 14 residues. CDR1 MNHEY and CDR2 SMNVEV come from the germline V gene (reference sequence).